Sequencing of this TCR beta chain was carried out in a study of shared clonotypes between healthy human individuals. Study-wide background: CD4 naive and CD4 memory each took three plates per donor, while CD8 naive took two and CD8 memory one.

Overall study findings and caveats: Of the naive CD4 clonotypes, approximately 5% were shared across a few donors. As a rule, naive subsets had a larger estimated richness than memory subsets.

Concerning this clone: No antigen is known for it.

Naive CD8 populations comprised CD45RO-negative cells positively selected for CCR7, excluding terminally differentiated effector memory CD45RA+ cells. Every one of the donors was a Caucasian adult that lived in Nashville, Tennessee. Method: immunoSEQ multiplex PCR; TCRdb's copy keeps in-frame clones and lacks some. The sample lists under 700,000 clones; roughly 95% were seen once. This receptor was identified in a woman aged 25 to 45 in good health. Sequencing was carried out using naive CD8+ T cells sorted from blood.

The CDR3 protein is CASSLMTHTEAFF. Here the CDR3 DNA reads TGTGCCAGCAGCTTAATGACTCACACTGAAGCTTTCTTT. The chain joins TRBV7-3 to TRBJ1-1; no definite D call. Germline assignment: CDR1 SGHTA and CDR2 FQGTGA. Trimming left V 1 base short and J 3 bases short, with 6 bases between. This CDR3 is built from 13 residues.